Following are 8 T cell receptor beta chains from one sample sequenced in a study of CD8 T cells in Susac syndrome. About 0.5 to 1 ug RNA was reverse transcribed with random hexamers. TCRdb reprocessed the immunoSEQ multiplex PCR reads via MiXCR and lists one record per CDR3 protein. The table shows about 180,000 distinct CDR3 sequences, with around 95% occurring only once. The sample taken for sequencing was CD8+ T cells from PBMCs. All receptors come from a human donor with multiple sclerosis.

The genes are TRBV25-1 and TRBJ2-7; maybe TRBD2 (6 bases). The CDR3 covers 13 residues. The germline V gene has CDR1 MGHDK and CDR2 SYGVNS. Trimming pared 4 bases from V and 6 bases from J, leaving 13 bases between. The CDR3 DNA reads TGTGCCAGCAGTGCGACGTTCGGGAGCGAGCAGTACTTC. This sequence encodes CASSATFGSEQYF.

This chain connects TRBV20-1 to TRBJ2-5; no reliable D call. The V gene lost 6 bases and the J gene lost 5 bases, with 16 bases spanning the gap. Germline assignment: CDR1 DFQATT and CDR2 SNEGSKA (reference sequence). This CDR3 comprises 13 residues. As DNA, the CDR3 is TGCAGTGCCGTGTTAATAGAAGGGGAGACCCAGTACTTC. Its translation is CSAVLIEGETQYF.

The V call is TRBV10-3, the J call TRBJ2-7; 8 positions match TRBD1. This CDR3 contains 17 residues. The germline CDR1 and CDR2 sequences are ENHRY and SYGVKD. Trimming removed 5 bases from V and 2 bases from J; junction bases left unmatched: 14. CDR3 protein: CAISWTGNKGIPYEQYF. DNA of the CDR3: TGTGCCATCAGTTGGACAGGGAATAAGGGTATCCCCTACGAGCAGTACTTC.

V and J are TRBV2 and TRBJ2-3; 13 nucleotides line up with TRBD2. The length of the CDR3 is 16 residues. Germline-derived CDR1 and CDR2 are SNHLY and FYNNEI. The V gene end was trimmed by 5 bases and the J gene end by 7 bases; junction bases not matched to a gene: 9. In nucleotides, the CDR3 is TGTGCCAGCAGTAGGAGACTAGCGGGAGGATCTAATACGCAGTATTTT. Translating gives CASSRRLAGGSNTQYF.

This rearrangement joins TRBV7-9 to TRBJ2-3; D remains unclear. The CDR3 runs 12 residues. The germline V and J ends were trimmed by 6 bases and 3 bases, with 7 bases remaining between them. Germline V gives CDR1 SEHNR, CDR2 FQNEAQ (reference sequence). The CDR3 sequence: CASSRLTDTQYF. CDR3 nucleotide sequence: TGTGCCAGCAGTCGTCTTACAGATACGCAGTATTTT.

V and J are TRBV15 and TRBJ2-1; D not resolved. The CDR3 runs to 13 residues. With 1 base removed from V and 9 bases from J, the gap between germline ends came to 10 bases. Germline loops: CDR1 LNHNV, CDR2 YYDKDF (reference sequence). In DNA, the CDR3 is TGTGCCACCAGCAGAGTAGGAGCGAGTGAGCAGTTCTTC. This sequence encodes CATSRVGASEQFF.

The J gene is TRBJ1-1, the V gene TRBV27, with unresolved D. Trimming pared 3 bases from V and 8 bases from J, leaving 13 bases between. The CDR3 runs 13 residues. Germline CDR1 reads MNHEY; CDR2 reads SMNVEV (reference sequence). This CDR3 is CASSFPGGREAFF. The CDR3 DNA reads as TGTGCCAGCAGTTTCCCAGGAGGGAGGGAAGCTTTCTTT.

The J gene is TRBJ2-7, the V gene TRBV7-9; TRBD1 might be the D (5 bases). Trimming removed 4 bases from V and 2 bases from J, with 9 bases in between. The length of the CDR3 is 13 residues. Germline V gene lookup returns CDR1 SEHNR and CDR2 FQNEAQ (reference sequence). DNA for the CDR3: TGTGCCAGCAGCTCTACAGGACCCTACGAGCAGTACTTC. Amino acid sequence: CASSSTGPYEQYF.